The clone carrying this T cell receptor (beta chain) appeared many times. This record belongs to a study of breast tumors, draining lymph nodes, adjacent tissues. Samples came from axillary lymph nodes draining the breast cancer. TCRdb itself ran the multiplex PCR reads through MiXCR, one entry per CDR3 protein. The table shows approximately 190,000 distinct CDR3 sequences, with about 32% occurring only once. This CDR3 spans 16 amino acids. Deletions cut 2 bases from V and 1 base from J, with 15 bases between. The germline V gene has CDR1 MNHEY and CDR2 SMNVEV (reference sequence). What was sequenced was axillary lymph node tissue. The gene calls are TRBV27 and TRBJ2-7, with a tentative D call TRBD2 (5 bases). This clonotype was sampled from a female donor with breast cancer. Some clones in this sample may be carry-over from other donors' samples. The CDR3 sequence: CASSLSRRVGSYEQYF. In DNA form, the CDR3 reads TGTGCCAGCAGTTTAAGCCGGCGGGTCGGGTCCTACGAGCAGTACTTC.